These 27 T cell receptor beta chains were all obtained from the same sample, sequenced in a study of blood T cell repertoires in COVID-19. The assay was immunoSEQ multiplex PCR, and TCRdb's table has in-frame clones only and misses some. The repertoire includes about 110,000 clones, approximately 84% of them detected once, and roughly 8% sits in the top ten. The sequenced sample was peripheral blood. These TCRs come from a woman in her forties with acute or convalescent COVID-19.

The chain links TRBV9 to TRBJ1-2; the D is unclear. CDR3 length: 14 amino acids. CDR1 is SGDLS and CDR2 is YYNGEE in the germline V gene. The V end lost 0 bases, the J end lost 11 bases, and 17 bases lay between the germline ends. CDR3 protein: CASSVGGSRLAYTF. The CDR3 DNA sequence: TGTGCCAGCAGCGTAGGCGGGAGCCGCTTGGCATACACCTTC.

This clone was picked up one time. This rearrangement joins TRBV9 to TRBJ2-1; a weak D match, TRBD1 (5 bases). This CDR3 is 15 amino acids long. The germline gives CDR1 SGDLS, CDR2 YYNGEE. V gave up 2 bases and J gave up 6 bases, with 15 bases separating them. The CDR3 spells CASSVFGASGNEQFF. The CDR3 DNA reads TGTGCCAGCAGCGTTTTTGGGGCTTCAGGCAATGAGCAGTTCTTC.

The chain uses TRBV7-2 and TRBJ1-1; D is undetermined. The germline CDR1 and CDR2 sequences are SGHTA and FQGNSA. The CDR3 covers 14 residues. V lost 2 bases and J lost 1, with 8 bases in between. The CDR3 protein is CASSLQSGNTEAFF. CDR3 coding DNA: TGTGCCAGCAGCTTACAATCGGGGAACACTGAAGCTTTCTTT.

The chain is built from TRBV6-1 and TRBJ1-5, with TRBD1 identical over 7 bases. Germline V gives CDR1 MNHNS, CDR2 SASEGT. CDR3 size: 15 residues. V lost 0 bases, J lost 10 bases, and 9 bases stayed unmatched. The CDR3 loop reads CASSEAPAGGSPQHF. The CDR3 DNA reads as TGTGCCAGCAGTGAAGCCCCGGCAGGGGGGTCCCCCCAGCATTTT.

This chain uses TRBV2 with TRBJ1-5; 7 bases are a match to TRBD1. V lost 6 bases and J lost 6; bases outside the gene matches: 8. The CDR3 covers 14 residues. Germline-derived CDR1 and CDR2 are SNHLY and FYNNEI. The CDR3 DNA reads as TGTGCCAGCAGAGAGACAGGGTTATCTCAGCCCCAGCATTTT. Protein sequence: CASRETGLSQPQHF.

This clone was picked up a small number of times. The rearrangement links TRBV7-9 to TRBJ2-2; D may be TRBD2 (5 bases). V was clipped by 2 bases and J by 3 bases, with 10 bases between them. Germline lookup yields CDR1 SEHNR and CDR2 FQNEAQ (reference sequence). This CDR3 region has 15 residues. The CDR3 loop is CASSLRGWDTGELFF. The CDR3 bases are TGTGCCAGCAGCTTACGGGGTTGGGACACCGGGGAGCTGTTTTTT.

V gene TRBV5-8 combines with J gene TRBJ2-3; a weak D match, TRBD2 (5 bases). This CDR3 has 16 residues. V gave up 3 bases and J gave up 0 bases, with 14 bases separating them. CDR1 is SGHTS and CDR2 is YDEGEE in the germline V gene. The DNA of the CDR3 is TGTGCCAGCAGCTCCCCCCGAGCGGATAGCACAGATACGCAGTATTTT. This encodes CASSSPRADSTDTQYF.

The J gene is TRBJ2-5, the V gene TRBV5-1, with 7 positions matching TRBD1. The CDR3 loop spans 15 amino acids. Trimming cost V 3 bases and J 4 bases; bases outside gene matches: 9. Per germline, CDR1 SGHRS and CDR2 YFSETQ. The CDR3, as DNA: TGCGCCAGCAGCTCCCCCCGACAGGGTCGAGAGACCCAGTACTTC. This sequence encodes CASSSPRQGRETQYF.

This chain links TRBV6-2 or TRBV6-3 with TRBJ1-1, with D unclear. The V end was cut by 5 bases, the J end by 1 base, with 2 bases between. The germline V gene encodes CDR1 MNHEY and CDR2 SVGEGT. The CDR3 is made up of 11 amino acids. The CDR3 is CASSRNTEAFF. As DNA, the CDR3 is TGTGCCAGCAGTCGGAACACTGAAGCTTTCTTT.

The CDR3 spells CAAGTEINQPQHF. The CDR3 coding sequence is TGTGCGGCGGGGACAGAAATCAATCAGCCCCAGCATTTT. This chain uses TRBV7-8 with TRBJ1-5; 7 bases map to TRBD1. Germline CDR1 and CDR2: SGHVS and FQNEAQ. The CDR3 length is 13 residues.

V and J are TRBV18 and TRBJ2-7; 16 bases line up with TRBD2. With V trimmed by 6 bases and J by 7 bases, 9 bases remained unmatched. This CDR3 has 16 amino acids. The germline V gene encodes CDR1 KGHSH and CDR2 LQKENI. The CDR3 is CASSHGTSGGAREQYF. CDR3 coding DNA: TGTGCCAGCTCGCATGGGACTAGCGGGGGGGCTCGGGAGCAGTACTTC.

V is TRBV15 and J is TRBJ1-6; tentative D call: TRBD1 (6 bases). The CDR3 spans 15 residues. Trimming stripped 3 bases from V and 9 bases from J, with 15 bases between. Germline V CDR1 and CDR2: LNHNV, YYDKDF (reference sequence). In DNA, the CDR3 is TGTGCCACCAGCAGGCAACAGGGTATAGGTTCACCCCTCCACTTT. It codes for CATSRQQGIGSPLHF.

This clone was seen only once. The J gene is TRBJ1-3, the V gene TRBV3-1 (or the pseudogene TRBV3-2); a possible D gene is TRBD1 (5 bases). The V gene's germline CDR1 is LGHDT and CDR2 YNNKEL (reference sequence). CDR3 length: 16 amino acids. V lost 1 base and J 0 bases, leaving 10 bases between the germline ends. CDR3 nucleotides: TGTGCCAGCAGCCAAGGCGGGGCCCTCTCTGGAAACACCATATATTTT. It specifies CASSQGGALSGNTIYF.

This clone was seen just once. V usage is TRBV5-1 and J usage is TRBJ2-1; TRBD2 aligns across 9 bases. CDR1 and CDR2 (germline): SGHRS, YFSETQ. V shed 3 bases and J 6 bases; nucleotides not matched to a gene: 7. The CDR3 has 15 amino acids. CDR3 in DNA: TGCGCCAGCAGCTCGGGTAGCGGGGGACCCAATGAGCAGTTCTTC. The encoded protein is CASSSGSGGPNEQFF.

This chain joins TRBV24-1 and TRBJ2-5; TRBD2 might be the D (7 bases). Per germline, CDR1 KGHDR and CDR2 SFDVKD. With 5 bases removed from V and 5 bases from J, the gap between germline ends came to 14 bases. CDR3 length equals 14 residues. CDR3 loop: CATSGGGAGETQYF. The CDR3 DNA sequence: TGTGCCACCAGTGGTGGGGGGGCCGGGGAGACCCAGTACTTC.

This rearrangement joins TRBV11-2 to TRBJ2-3; D call uncertain. Trimming removed 8 bases from V and 3 bases from J, with 6 bases in between. The CDR3 totals 11 residues. CDR1 is SGHAT, CDR2 FQNNGV, per germline. CDR3 DNA: TGTGCCAGCGCGAAGACAGATACGCAGTATTTT. Amino acids: CASAKTDTQYF.

This clone was seen only a few times. V gene TRBV6-6 combines with J gene TRBJ1-2, with 11 bases fitting TRBD1. The CDR3 has 16 residues. Germline CDR1 MNHNY, CDR2 SVGAGI (reference sequence). V lost 5 bases, J lost 4 bases, and 9 bases stayed unmatched. Here the CDR3 DNA reads TGTGCCAGCAGTCGAATGGGGACAGGGGGTGGCTATGGCTACACCTTC. The encoded protein is CASSRMGTGGGYGYTF.

The V gene is TRBV14, the J gene TRBJ2-7; possible D gene TRBD2, 5 bases. CDR3 length equals 12 residues. CDR1 SGHDN and CDR2 FVKESK come from the germline V gene. The V end lost 0 bases, the J end lost 9 bases, and 9 bases lay between the germline ends. The CDR3 DNA is TGTGCCAGCAGCCAAGATGGGGAGCGGCAGTACTTC. Protein: CASSQDGERQYF.

The rearrangement joins TRBV7-9 to TRBJ1-4; 7 bases align to TRBD1. V dropped 2 bases and J dropped 8; count of bases not matched to a gene: 11. The CDR3 sequence is 16 residues long. CDR1 and CDR2 from the germline V gene are SEHNR and FQNEAQ (reference sequence). The CDR3 bases are TGTGCCAGCAGCTTATCCTTGACAGGGCCAGGGGAAAAACTGTTTTTT. Amino acid sequence: CASSLSLTGPGEKLFF. Full variable domain (remainder filled in from reference TRBV7-9 and TRBJ1-4): DTGVSQNPRHKITKRGQNVTFRCDPISEHNRLYWYRQTLGQGPEFLTYFQNEAQLEKSRLLSDRFSAERPKGSFSTLEIQRTEQGDSAMYLCASSLSLTGPGEKLFFGSGTQLSVL.

This chain connects TRBV18 to TRBJ1-1; D is possibly TRBD1 (6 bases). Trimming removed 3 bases from V and 6 bases from J, with 14 bases in between. Germline values: CDR1 KGHSH, CDR2 LQKENI. CDR3 size: 14 residues. The CDR3 coding sequence is TGTGCCAGCTCACCCCTACAGGGCGGACCTGAAGCTTTCTTT. Its translation is CASSPLQGGPEAFF. The full variable domain, rest sourced from reference TRBV18 and TRBJ1-1, is NAGVMQNPRHLVRRRGQEARLRCSPMKGHSHVYWYRQLPEEGLKFMVYLQKENIIDESGMPKERFSAEFPKEGPSILRIQQVVRGDSAAYFCASSPLQGGPEAFFGQGTRLTVV.

This sequence joins TRBV19 and TRBJ1-4; D is possibly TRBD1 (5 bases). The CDR3 sequence is 15 residues long. The ends were cut back, 2 bases at V and 6 bases at J, with 13 bases in the middle. The germline V gene has CDR1 LNHDA and CDR2 SQIVND (reference sequence). The CDR3 reads CASSIFGTGDEKLFF. In DNA form, the CDR3 reads TGTGCCAGTAGTATATTTGGGACGGGGGATGAAAAACTGTTTTTT. Using reference TRBV19 and TRBJ1-4 for the parts outside the CDR3, the full variable domain is DGGITQSPKYLFRKEGQNVTLSCEQNLNHDAMYWYRQDPGQGLRLIYYSQIVNDFQKGDIAEGYSVSREKKESFPLTVTSAQKNPTAFYLCASSIFGTGDEKLFFGSGTQLSVL.

The CDR3 bases are TGTGCCAGCAGCCAGGGGACAAGGAACACTGAAGCTTTCTTT. Encoded protein: CASSQGTRNTEAFF. The chain couples TRBV3-1 (or the pseudogene TRBV3-2) to TRBJ1-1, with D perhaps matching TRBD1 (6 bases). Germline assignment: CDR1 LGHDT and CDR2 YNNKEL (reference sequence). The ends were cut back, 3 bases at V and 1 base at J, with 9 bases in the middle. The CDR3 extends over 14 amino acids.

The chain joins TRBV6-5 to TRBJ2-7, with 8 bases fitting TRBD1. CDR1 is MNHEY, CDR2 SVGAGI, per germline. Trimming removed 2 bases from V and 4 bases from J; junction bases left unmatched: 7. CDR3 length equals 15 residues. The CDR3 DNA reads as TGTGCCAGCAGTTACCGGCTGGACAGGGAATACGAGCAGTACTTC. It codes for CASSYRLDREYEQYF.

The chain combines TRBV30 with TRBJ1-2; tentative D call: TRBD1 (6 bases). V was clipped by 1 base and J by 0 bases, with 15 bases between them. Germline assignment: CDR1 GTSNPN and CDR2 SVGIG (reference sequence). The CDR3 is 16 residues long. This CDR3 reads CAWSARRTAPNYGYTF. The CDR3, as DNA: TGTGCCTGGAGTGCCCGACGGACAGCCCCTAACTATGGCTACACCTTC.

The chain joins TRBV6-5 to TRBJ1-3; 7 bases align to TRBD1. The V gene's germline CDR1 is MNHEY and CDR2 SVGAGI. The CDR3 is 14 residues long. V shed 6 bases, J shed 2 bases, and the junction held 4 bases outside the gene matches. In DNA, the CDR3 is TGTGCCAGCAGCAGGGGGACCACTGGAAACACCATATATTTT. Encoded protein: CASSRGTTGNTIYF.

This sequence joins TRBV9 and TRBJ1-3; D uncertain. Looked up from germline, CDR1 is SGDLS and CDR2 is YYNGEE. The CDR3 extends over 17 amino acids. Trimming cost V 0 bases and J 1 base, with 14 bases left between them. CDR3 nucleotides: TGTGCCAGCAGCGTAGCTACTGGGAGGGCATCTGGAAACACCATATATTTT. Translation gives CASSVATGRASGNTIYF.

Written as DNA, the CDR3 is TGCGCCAGCAGCTCCATCATAACAGGGGATTCATATGGCTACACCTTC. Its protein is CASSSIITGDSYGYTF. J is TRBJ1-2 and V is TRBV5-1; 7 nucleotides agree with TRBD1. CDR3 length: 16 amino acids. The V and J ends lost 3 bases and 5 bases, in that order; junction bases with no gene match: 13. CDR1 SGHRS and CDR2 YFSETQ come from the germline V gene.